This entry concerns a single T cell receptor (beta chain). This specimen belongs to a study of graft-versus-host responses after intestinal transplantation. This table comes from immunoSEQ multiplex PCR, and its TCRdb copy is limited to in-frame clones, with some not included. The table has more than 55,000 clones, about 90% seen once. J lost 2 bases, V lost 5 bases, and 2 bases had no gene match. Germline loops: CDR1 SGHVS, CDR2 FNYEAQ. This CDR3 spans 13 amino acids. The sequence came from a human patient who received an intestinal transplant, so some T cells may come from the graft donor. The source material was PBMCs, sampled 26 days after transplant. The chain carries TRBV7-6 and TRBJ1-2, with 7 nucleotides matching TRBD1. CDR3 amino acids: CASSLGQNYGYTF. As DNA, the CDR3 is TGTGCCAGCAGCCTGGGACAGAACTATGGCTACACCTTC.